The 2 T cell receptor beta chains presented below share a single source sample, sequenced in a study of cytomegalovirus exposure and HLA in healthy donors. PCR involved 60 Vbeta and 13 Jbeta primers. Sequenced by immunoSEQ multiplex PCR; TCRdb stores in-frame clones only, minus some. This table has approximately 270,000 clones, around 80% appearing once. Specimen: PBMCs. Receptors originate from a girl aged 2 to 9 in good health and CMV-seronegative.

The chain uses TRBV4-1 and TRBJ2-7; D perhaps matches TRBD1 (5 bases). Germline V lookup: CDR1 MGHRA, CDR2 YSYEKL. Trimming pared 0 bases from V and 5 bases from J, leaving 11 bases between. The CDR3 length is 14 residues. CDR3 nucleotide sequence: TGCGCCAGCAGCCAAGATCTTAGGACAAACGAGCAGTACTTC. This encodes CASSQDLRTNEQYF.

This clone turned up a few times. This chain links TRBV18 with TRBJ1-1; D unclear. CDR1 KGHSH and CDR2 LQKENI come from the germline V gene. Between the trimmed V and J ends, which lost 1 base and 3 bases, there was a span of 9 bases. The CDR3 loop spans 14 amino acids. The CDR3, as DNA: TGTGCCAGCTCACCACTACCAAGCCACACTGAAGCTTTCTTT. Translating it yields CASSPLPSHTEAFF.